These 12 T cell receptor beta chains were all obtained from the same sample, sequenced in a study of control samples from healthy donors and cancer patients. TCRdb's table, derived via immunoSEQ multiplex PCR, lists solely in-frame clones and lacks some. The table records approximately 76,000 clones, 84% of them present only once. Sequencing used PBMCs. The receptors derive from a man between 60 and 75 years old with head and neck cancer.

The chain combines TRBV19 with TRBJ2-1, with D perhaps given as TRBD1 or TRBD2 (7 bases each). The germline CDR1 and CDR2 sequences are LNHDA and SQIVND (reference sequence). This CDR3 is built from 14 residues. V shed 7 bases and J shed 3 bases, with 13 bases lying between them. The CDR3 is CASKGGGLYNEQFF. CDR3 bases: TGTGCCAGTAAGGGAGGGGGCCTCTACAATGAGCAGTTCTTC.

J is TRBJ1-3 and V is TRBV3-1 (or the pseudogene TRBV3-2); D unclear. V was trimmed by 0 bases and J by 0 bases, leaving 6 bases between them. The CDR3 has 15 amino acids. The germline V gene has CDR1 LGHDT and CDR2 YNNKEL (reference sequence). The CDR3 nucleotides read TGTGCCAGCAGCCAAGATGGTATCTCTGGAAACACCATATATTTT. Encoded protein: CASSQDGISGNTIYF.

V is TRBV11-3 and J is TRBJ2-3, with D tentatively TRBD1 or TRBD2 (5 bases each). Germline loops: CDR1 SGHNT, CDR2 YENEEA. The ends were cut back, 4 bases at V and 1 base at J, with 9 bases in the middle. This CDR3 comprises 14 residues. The CDR3 loop is CASSWDRGTDTQYF. In DNA form, the CDR3 reads TGTGCCAGCAGCTGGGACCGAGGCACAGATACGCAGTATTTT.

The chain has TRBV6-5 and TRBJ2-1, with D perhaps given as TRBD1 or TRBD2 (5 bases each). Germline values: CDR1 MNHEY, CDR2 SVGAGI. With 7 bases removed from V and 6 bases from J, the gap between germline ends came to 19 bases. The CDR3 consists of 15 residues. CDR3 DNA sequence: TGTGCCAGCACACTAGGAGTAACAGGCTTCAATGAGCAGTTCTTC. Translation gives CASTLGVTGFNEQFF.

The chain recombines TRBV4-1 with TRBJ2-1; no firm D call. The V gene's germline CDR1 is MGHRA and CDR2 YSYEKL. This CDR3 is 17 amino acids long. With 2 bases removed from V and 0 bases from J, the gap between germline ends came to 14 bases. The CDR3 DNA follows: TGCGCCAGCAGCCAACCCAGAACCGTTAGCTCCTACAATGAGCAGTTCTTC. It codes for CASSQPRTVSSYNEQFF.

This chain connects TRBV6-4 to TRBJ2-3; maybe TRBD1 (6 bases). V was cut by 3 bases and J by 11 bases, with 9 bases left in between. CDR1 is MRHNA, CDR2 SNTAGT, per germline. The CDR3 is made up of 11 amino acids. CDR3 sequence (DNA): TGTGCCAGCAGTGATTCGGACAGGCAGTATTTT. Translating it yields CASSDSDRQYF.

The chain has TRBV9 and TRBJ2-1; D gene unclear. With 0 bases removed from V and 4 bases from J, the gap between germline ends came to 11 bases. This CDR3 has 15 residues. CDR1 and CDR2 (germline): SGDLS, YYNGEE. CDR3 DNA: TGTGCCAGCAGCGTAGCTCCTGGCTTGTACAATGAGCAGTTCTTC. This sequence encodes CASSVAPGLYNEQFF.

The rearrangement joins TRBV11-2 to TRBJ1-1, with 7 bases lining up with TRBD1. CDR3 length: 16 residues. The germline V gene has CDR1 SGHAT and CDR2 FQNNGV. The J segment lost 4 bases and the V segment lost 3 bases, leaving 11 bases of the junction unmatched. In DNA form, the CDR3 reads TGTGCCAGCAGCTTCCACACAGGGGTGGGGCGCACTGAAGCTTTCTTT. Translation: CASSFHTGVGRTEAFF.

The J gene is TRBJ1-3, the V gene TRBV18; no clear D. The ends were cut back, 1 base at V and 4 bases at J, with 8 bases in the middle. In germline, CDR1 is KGHSH, CDR2 LQKENI. The CDR3 length is 14 residues. The CDR3 region has the DNA TGTGCCAGCTCACCACTTTCCTCCGGAAACACCATATATTTT. The encoded protein is CASSPLSSGNTIYF.

The J gene is TRBJ2-7, the V gene TRBV7-2, with 10 bases fitting TRBD2. Trimming took 3 bases from V and 0 from J; bases not matched to a gene: 2. The CDR3 extends over 15 amino acids. Germline lookup yields CDR1 SGHTA and CDR2 FQGNSA. The CDR3 DNA follows: TGTGCCAGCAGCTTGGCTAGCGGGAGCTCCTACGAGCAGTACTTC. Translation: CASSLASGSSYEQYF.

The V gene is TRBV29-1, the J gene TRBJ2-1; D is unresolved. With 5 bases removed from V and 0 bases from J, the gap between germline ends came to 11 bases. Germline lookup yields CDR1 SQVTM and CDR2 ANQGSEA. The CDR3 totals 14 residues. DNA for the CDR3: TGCAGCGTTAAGTGGGCGAGCTCCTACAATGAGCAGTTCTTC. It encodes CSVKWASSYNEQFF.

This chain joins TRBV5-4 and TRBJ2-7, with TRBD1 as a possible D gene (6 bases). Germline loops: CDR1 SGHNT, CDR2 YYREEE (reference sequence). The CDR3 runs to 13 residues. V was trimmed by 4 bases and J by 6 bases, leaving 14 bases between them. As DNA, the CDR3 is TGTGCCAGCAGCCCCTCAGGGGACCGCGAGCAGTACTTC. This translates into CASSPSGDREQYF.